Sequencing of this T cell receptor (beta chain) was carried out in a study of post-analysis software for immune sequencing data. Study conclusions and caveats: F measure showed strong co-clustering of same-batch samples. TRBV5-6, TRBV5-1 and TRBV20-1 were among roughly 5 TRBV segments more frequent in patients than controls.

The CDR3 runs 14 residues. CDR1 is ENHRY, CDR2 SYGVKD, per germline. This clonotype has only a few counts. Its target is unknown. Every TCR beta cDNA library bore unique molecular identifiers. About 500,000 cDNA molecules came from about 1 to 10 million T cells. TCRdb itself ran the PCR reads through MiXCR, one entry per CDR3 protein. Of hundreds of thousands of distinct CDR3 sequences listed, roughly two fifths are singletons. Sequencing was performed on blood. V is TRBV10-3 and J is TRBJ2-4; 8 positions match TRBD1. The DNA matches TRBJ2-5 better at its end, which makes the J call doubtful. The origin of this receptor is a girl aged 5-17 years with multiple sclerosis. CDR3 nucleotide sequence: TGTGCCATCAGTGAATCAGGGGGCGAAGAGACCCAGTACTTC. It encodes CAISESGGEETQYF.